The TCR beta chain described here comes from a study of beta chain features in type 1 diabetes. The study's findings and limits: Shortening that was moderate but significant affected the TCRB CDR3s of Type 1 diabetes patients in all four CD4+ subsets. Insertions at VDJ junctions were less frequent in type 1 diabetes patients. These patients also deleted more nucleotides at the same junctions.

Sorted CD4+ subsets: naive, central memory, regulatory, stem cell-like memory (CD45RO/CCR7/CD25/CD127/CD95/CD27 panel). Sorted populations all had greater than 98% purity. This clone came up a few times. Its antigen is undetermined. The CDR3 covers 14 residues. V was cut by 4 bases and J by 4 bases, with 11 bases left in between. Germline V gene lookup returns CDR1 SNHLY and CDR2 FYNNEI. The investigators reverse transcribed all of the isolated RNA, so they sequenced expressed TCRB transcripts. The repertoire was sequenced with immunoSEQ multiplex PCR; TCRdb's copy has only in-frame clones and lacks some. The table has 640,000 or so clones, around 15% seen once; the top ten hold 0.035% to 0.045%.

J is TRBJ2-1 and V is TRBV2, with a possible D match to TRBD2 (5 bases). The receptor's source is a man younger than 30 with type 1 diabetes. The sample taken for sequencing was naive CD4+ T cells from blood. The CDR3 sequence is CASSGQRTYNEQFF. CDR3 bases: TGTGCCAGCAGTGGGCAGCGGACTTACAATGAGCAGTTCTTC.